This TCR beta chain was profiled in a study of cytomegalovirus exposure and HLA in healthy donors listed by TCRdb under 2017. A note on the overall study: In an earlier analysis of some 610 of the donors, about 270 Gb of sequence data and some 100 million unique TCR beta sequences from about 179 million T cells were reported. About 280 gigabases of sequencing data and 91 million or so unique TCR sequences made up an early release that covered several hundred HLA-typed donors. Of the roughly 400 genotyped donors, less than 90% were placed in the genetic ancestry cluster associated with self-reported Caucasian donors. The study was designed to test whether signatures of past pathogen exposure could be identified by cataloging public T cell receptors. Using immunosequencing, the study profiled T cell repertoires from fewer than 850 subjects and related those repertoires to cytomegalovirus serostatus. Along with the approximately 670-subject first cohort, a separate validation cohort of more than 90 different subjects was used. To predict cytomegalovirus infection status, the study brought together high-throughput TCR immunosequencing, statistical association of individual TCRs with disease status, and machine learning. In a later analysis, previously published TCR beta repertoires from fewer than 750 donors were re-analyzed and high-resolution HLA genotyping was added so that TCR occurrence patterns could be studied. In the later analysis, no new phenotypic data were used to find candidate immune exposures; instead, reliance was placed on TCR beta sequences and their occurrence across donors. To decide whether each TCR beta V gene segment behaved as functional or pseudogenic, an earlier analysis of 587 of the donors relied on high-throughput TCR beta sequencing. Donor age, sex, ethnicity and CMV serostatus were compiled together with the repertoire data. A later genetic analysis used genome-wide SNP genotypes for about three fifths of the 666 donors, treating that subset as a discovery cohort. Every discovery cohort repertoire had been produced on one sequencing platform. Both class I and class II loci were covered by HLA typing, at four-digit resolution. The number of typed donors differed by locus: about 620-640 for A, B, C, DRB1 and DQB1; 500 to 550 for DQA1; around 610 for DPA1; and roughly 450 for DPB1. Because of strong linkage in the cohort, 5 or 6 DR-DQ haplotypes were treated as single units for association and clustering. On average, around 200,000 unique TCR beta nucleotide sequences were sequenced per donor among some 430 genotyped donors of the cohort, with roughly 18% of those sequences being non-productive.

In total, 666 healthy bone marrow donors made up the cohort. Cohort members were all nominally healthy when sampled, although unrecorded immune exposures were likely present. The donor tested CMV seronegative, placing the donor among the 350 or so seronegative members of the cohort. Every donor gave a peripheral blood sample, and the peripheral blood mononuclear cells from that sample were used for TCR beta sequencing. Genomic DNA extraction from the blood cell samples was performed with the Qiagen DNeasy Blood Extraction Kit. Library preparation employed the immunoSEQ multiplex PCR assay. For the multiplex PCR, a mixture combining 60 forward primers for TCR Vbeta segments and 13 reverse primers for TCR Jbeta segments was used. Amplification of the CDR3 region of rearranged TCR beta genes was performed with a multiplex PCR assay on genomic DNA. On the Illumina HiSeq System, the amplified TCR beta libraries were sequenced as 87-base-pair reads. The authors processed their data as follows. In a later analysis, some 80 million unique TCR beta chains were counted across the 500 to 850 repertoires, and approximately 11 million of these chains were shared by at least two donors. To remove PCR and sequencing errors, raw reads were error-corrected and collapsed into unique sequences using a nearest-neighbor algorithm that merged closely related sequences. V, D and J gene segments were assigned by aligning CDR3 sequences to IMGT reference sequences. For a sequence to be retained, at least a six-nucleotide match to both a V gene segment and a J gene segment was required. A rearrangement counted as productive if the CDR3 had no stop codons and remained in frame with V and J, and every other rearrangement counted as non-productive. Following IMGT convention, CDR3 was defined as the stretch from the second conserved V-encoded cysteine to the conserved J-encoded phenylalanine. Sequences without an unambiguous match to a single V gene segment were excluded from the earlier analysis of a few hundred of the donors. In an earlier analysis of a few hundred of the donors, V segments were called functional above 56.7% productive rearrangements and were called segregating when the between-donor standard deviation exceeded 5%. A statistical classification framework was built to diagnose cytomegalovirus status from the catalog of TCR beta chain sequences. V and J gene assignment, in a later analysis, came from comparing TCR nucleotide sequences with IMGT/GENE-DB human TR gene sequences. In a later analysis, CDR3 sequences and most-parsimonious VDJ recombination scenarios were assigned using the TCRdist pipeline. In a later analysis, every TCR beta chain was defined by the combination of its CDR3 amino acid sequence and its V-gene family, and reads without a unique V-gene family were dropped. A later analysis removed 550 to 650 highly shared, low-generation-probability nucleotide sequences to deal with suspected cross-contamination and a sequencing artifact. For each public chain, a later analysis derived a clonal expansion index from normalized ranks of inferred template counts within each repertoire. In a later analysis, generation probabilities were computed with a VDJ recombination model fitted to out-of-frame rearrangements, and the resulting probabilities were checked against IGoR. Hypergeometric tests were used in a later analysis to score TCR-TCR, TCR-HLA and TCR-CMV co-occurrence, with a repertoire-size bias correction applied to the TCR pairs. A later analysis estimated false discovery rates by permuting HLA or CMV assignments 20 times. In a later analysis, co-occurring TCRs were grouped using DBSCAN, with TCRdist sequence similarity added in when clustering inside HLA-allele-positive subsets. Repertoires with fewer than 30,000 or more than 120,000 public chains were left out of co-occurrence clustering, as were about 5 repertoires with anomalous nucleotide sharing. TCRdb took over this immuneACCESS table, retaining in-frame rearrangements with V and J assigned. Such tables are incomplete; in checked studies, under half of the missing clones stem from an unresolved V gene, and the remainder is unexplained. Clone size and V and J calls were adopted from that table, with D and trimming inferred from the DNA. The sample yields around 300,000 clones; about 90% were counted once. Jointly, the top ten make up more than 2% of the sample.

Summary of the overall study and its limitations: In the study, 150 to 200 TCR beta chains were listed as associated with cytomegalovirus. For the cohort, immune exposure information was limited to CMV serostatus. According to a later analysis, most CMV-associated TCR beta chains appeared to be HLA-restricted, and the HLA associations seemed to be driven largely by CMV exposure. A further reported finding was that TCR beta sequences accurately predicted the HLA-A and HLA-B alleles for most subjects in the first cohort. The sequencing pipeline was judged likely to have produced a cluster of highly shared sequence variants as a technical artifact. Because some donors lacked HLA typing at each locus, the association tests relied only on the typed subset. Presence/absence analyses assumed roughly uniform sequencing depth across donors, an assumption that may not hold. An association between a missense DCLRE1C variant and V-gene and J-gene trimming of TCR beta chains was found in a later genetic analysis and replicated in an independent cohort. In an earlier analysis of around 600 of the donors, most TCR beta V segments were observed in productive rearrangements about 87% or about 30% of the time, broadly matching IMGT annotations. In this cohort, only TCR beta chains were sequenced, and detectable features were limited by the absence of alpha or paired-chain data. Because the 87-base-pair reads could not distinguish some IMGT-functional V segments, including TRBV6-2 and TRBV6-3, those segments were excluded. About 17 rarely observed V segments, including chromosome 9 orphons, were excluded from the earlier analysis of just under 600 of the donors because counts were too low. In a later analysis, several top co-occurrence clusters were reported to appear linked to parvovirus B19, influenza, CMV and Epstein-Barr virus. Most TCR sequences were observed very rarely across donors, whereas some public TCRs were present in many individuals. When HLA alleles, especially DR and DQ, strongly co-occurred, TCR associations were difficult to assign to individual alleles. Cytomegalovirus status was reported to be diagnosed by the classifier with high specificity and sensitivity in both the original and validation cohorts. Three of the identified cytomegalovirus-associated TCR beta chains were confirmed in vitro to be specific for cytomegalovirus antigens. A later genetic analysis reported fewer N-insertions in productive TCRs among donors in an Asian-associated ancestry cluster than the approximately 700-donor mean. The authors suggested that the approach could potentially be extended to other disease states and immunological phenotypes. Specific HLA alleles were associated with 16,951 TCR beta sequences at a false discovery rate of 0.05 in a later analysis. Correlated functional status among segregating V segments might reflect linkage disequilibrium, but an unknown experimental factor could not be ruled out. In a later analysis, the rate of TCR association differed among HLA loci, with DRB1 alleles having the most associated TCRs and HLA-C alleles having the fewest. In a later analysis, HLA-associated TCR beta chains were found to be more clonally expanded and to have lower generation probabilities than equally common non-associated chains.

Concerning this clone itself: Which antigen it targets is not known. The record has no base qualities; no much larger clone is one base away.

The CDR3 has 17 amino acids, counting the end cysteine and phenylalanine. CDR3 DNA only is kept here, 51 bases in frame from base 1. The TCR comes from a woman between 18 and 30 years old in good health and CMV-seronegative. The chain employs TRBV7-5 and TRBJ1-1; TRBD1 was called by the table and not checked on the DNA. TRBV7-5 is an annotated pseudogene. The sample comprised PBMCs. CDR3 protein: CARSFKGKGDKDTEAFF. In nucleotide form, the sequence is TGTGCCAGAAGCTTTAAGGGGAAGGGGGACAAGGACACTGAAGCTTTCTTT.